This TCR beta chain was identified in a study of Ad26.COV2.S vaccination and SARS-CoV-2 variants. Study-level background: Participants got Ad26.COV2.S intramuscularly, once or twice 56 days apart. The study, taken as a whole, reports: Following vaccination, spike-specific CD8+ and CD4+ T cell responses reportedly exhibited substantial breadth. Breadth measured for non-spike TCRs was similar across vaccine and placebo recipients.

The V gene lost 2 bases and the J gene lost 2 bases, with 13 bases spanning the gap. Germline CDR1 is MNHEY and CDR2 is SVGEGT. This CDR3 spans 15 amino acids. The treatment here: some 20 received Ad26.COV2.S at low or high dose, single or two shots; 5 received placebo; per-sample allocation not given. Sampling took place 63 days after the first vaccine or placebo injection. Clones were sequenced by immunoSEQ multiplex PCR, and TCRdb holds only the in-frame ones, with some missing. The table lists some 450,000 clones, 90% of them singletons, with less than 5.5% in the top ten. In regard to this clone: What it binds is unknown.

This TCR came from a person between 18 and 65 years old who received the Ad26.COV2.S COVID-19 vaccine or a placebo. V and J are TRBV6-2 or TRBV6-3 and TRBJ2-7; no clear D gene. The sample consisted of peripheral blood, taken in a trial of Ad26.COV2.S vaccine versus placebo. CDR3 coding DNA: TGTGCCAGCAGTTACCTGGGCGACTTGGCCTACGAGCAGTACTTC. Residues: CASSYLGDLAYEQYF.